The present TCR beta chain was sequenced within a study of blood T cell repertoires in COVID-19. Participant-given clinical history determined each cohort assignment. In the original processing: Reference gene primer amplification gave estimated nucleated cell counts. Only in-frame clones appear in the TCRdb table, and some are missing; sequencing was by immunoSEQ multiplex PCR. D and trimming were read from the DNA, whereas the V and J calls and clone size are those reported in that table. The table lists about 320,000 clones, 90% of them singletons, with around 2.7% in the top ten. Trimming left V 5 bases short and J 3 bases short, with 11 bases between. The CDR3 is made up of 14 amino acids. Germline V gives CDR1 MNHEY, CDR2 SMNVEV (reference sequence).

This chain uses TRBV27 with TRBJ2-1, with D hard to call. The sequenced sample was PBMCs or T cells enriched from blood (not recorded which). This sequence originates from a man aged 60-69 years who had recovered from COVID-19. The CDR3 spells CASSPGPLYNEQFF. The CDR3 region has the DNA TGTGCCAGCAGTCCTGGGCCCCTCTACAATGAGCAGTTCTTC.